This T cell receptor (beta chain) was identified in a study of blood T cell repertoires in COVID-19. Study at large: Both acute and convalescent COVID-19 samples were obtained from the United States, Italy and Spain. T cells, B-cell-depleted T cells, or PBMCs provided the cDNA or gDNA that served as material.

Germline CDR1 SGHDN, CDR2 FVKESK. J gave up 5 bases and V 5 bases, and 4 bases lay outside the gene matches. CDR3 size: 13 residues. Authors' methods: Amplification of reference gene primers provided the estimated nucleated cell counts. Data came from immunoSEQ multiplex PCR; TCRdb stores just in-frame clones and leaves some out. Clone size and V and J calls were adopted from that table, with D and trimming inferred from the DNA. The sample lists about 200,000 clones; roughly 80% were seen once. The chain uses TRBV14 and TRBJ2-7; 9 bases map to TRBD1. The receptor comes from a woman over 75 with acute or convalescent COVID-19. Sequencing was done on a sample of peripheral blood. CDR3 in DNA: TGTGCCAGCAGCTTTACAGGGGGCGACGAGCAGTACTTC. Amino acids: CASSFTGGDEQYF.